A selection of T cell receptor beta chains follows, all from one sample in a study of T cell responses to AZD1222 COVID-19 vaccine. Clones were read by immunoSEQ multiplex PCR, and TCRdb kept only the in-frame ones, dropping some. The repertoire holds about 48,000 clones, with 70% to 90% as singletons. This specimen was peripheral blood, taken 28 days after the second AZD1222 dose. The origin of the receptors is an adult who received the AZD1222 COVID-19 vaccine. Both conserved end residues are part of each CDR3. D genes are given only for firm matches. Some rows have no size entry. The others give once, few or many, or a class for an expanded clone.

cdr3_length: 15
j_call: TRBJ2-5
d_call: NA
clone_size: NA
v_call: TRBV6-5
cdr3_aa: CASTHGTPWGETQYF
cdr3_nt: TGTGCCAGCACTCATGGTACTCCATGGGGAGAGACCCAGTACTTC

cdr3_length: 14
j_call: TRBJ1-5
d_call: NA
clone_size: NA
v_call: TRBV9
cdr3_aa: CASSGGYSNQPQHF
cdr3_nt: TGTGCCAGCAGCGGGGGCTATAGCAATCAGCCCCAGCATTTT

cdr3_length: 15
j_call: TRBJ2-6
d_call: TRBD1
clone_size: NA
v_call: TRBV28
cdr3_aa: CASQTGPVGANVLTF
cdr3_nt: TGTGCCAGCCAGACAGGGCCCGTTGGGGCCAACGTCCTGACTTTC

cdr3_length: 14
j_call: TRBJ1-2
d_call: NA
clone_size: NA
v_call: TRBV10-3
cdr3_aa: CAISESGRSGGYTF
cdr3_nt: TGTGCCATCAGTGAGTCGGGACGTAGCGGTGGCTACACCTTC

cdr3_length: 15
j_call: TRBJ1-3
d_call: NA
clone_size: NA
v_call: TRBV6-5
cdr3_aa: CASSPGPLSGNTIYF
cdr3_nt: TGTGCCAGCAGCCCCGGACCGCTCTCTGGAAACACCATATATTTT

cdr3_length: 13
j_call: TRBJ1-2
d_call: NA
clone_size: NA
v_call: TRBV5-6
cdr3_aa: CASSFFGVNGYTF
cdr3_nt: TGTGCCAGCAGCTTTTTCGGTGTCAATGGCTACACCTTC

cdr3_length: 12
j_call: TRBJ1-2
d_call: NA
clone_size: NA
v_call: TRBV6-5
cdr3_aa: CATLGRVWGYTF
cdr3_nt: TGTGCCACCCTAGGCAGGGTGTGGGGCTACACCTTC

cdr3_length: 13
j_call: TRBJ1-5
d_call: NA
clone_size: NA
v_call: TRBV6-5
cdr3_aa: CASSRTEDQPQHF
cdr3_nt: TGTGCCAGCAGCCGGACAGAGGATCAGCCCCAGCATTTT

cdr3_length: 14
j_call: TRBJ2-2
d_call: NA
clone_size: few
v_call: TRBV3-1/TRBV3-2
cdr3_aa: CASSQGGGTGELFF
cdr3_nt: TGTGCCAGCAGCCAAGGAGGAGGGACCGGGGAGCTGTTTTTT

cdr3_length: 14
j_call: TRBJ1-3
d_call: NA
clone_size: NA
v_call: TRBV19
cdr3_aa: CASTIKGEGNTIYF
cdr3_nt: TGTGCCAGTACGATCAAAGGGGAAGGAAACACCATATATTTT

cdr3_length: 15
j_call: TRBJ1-5
d_call: NA
clone_size: NA
v_call: TRBV19
cdr3_aa: CASSISRVYDQPQHF
cdr3_nt: TGTGCCAGTAGTATCAGCAGGGTATACGATCAGCCCCAGCATTTT

cdr3_length: 15
j_call: TRBJ1-1
d_call: TRBD1
clone_size: NA
v_call: TRBV29-1
cdr3_aa: CSGARTTGENTEAFF
cdr3_nt: TGCAGCGGTGCTCGAACGACAGGGGAGAACACTGAAGCTTTCTTT

cdr3_length: 14
j_call: TRBJ2-7
d_call: NA
clone_size: NA
v_call: TRBV27
cdr3_aa: CASSSRDGAYEQYF
cdr3_nt: TGTGCCAGCAGTTCCCGGGACGGAGCCTACGAGCAGTACTTC

cdr3_length: 14
j_call: TRBJ2-1
d_call: NA
clone_size: NA
v_call: TRBV7-2
cdr3_aa: CASSWVAGTNEQFF
cdr3_nt: TGTGCCAGCAGCTGGGTTGCGGGGACAAATGAGCAGTTCTTC

cdr3_length: 16
j_call: TRBJ2-7
d_call: NA
clone_size: few
v_call: TRBV7-2
cdr3_aa: CASSLAWGYASYEQYF
cdr3_nt: TGTGCCAGCAGCTTGGCTTGGGGTTACGCCTCCTACGAGCAGTACTTC

cdr3_length: 15
j_call: TRBJ2-2
d_call: NA
clone_size: NA
v_call: TRBV18
cdr3_aa: CASPEGERATGELFF
cdr3_nt: TGTGCCAGCCCTGAGGGTGAGCGGGCCACCGGGGAGCTGTTTTTT

cdr3_length: 14
j_call: TRBJ2-1
d_call: TRBD1
clone_size: NA
v_call: TRBV19
cdr3_aa: CASSIGQGGDEQFF
cdr3_nt: TGTGCCAGTAGTATTGGACAGGGGGGCGATGAGCAGTTCTTC

cdr3_length: 14
j_call: TRBJ2-3
d_call: NA
clone_size: NA
v_call: TRBV2
cdr3_aa: CASSNDSPTDTQYF
cdr3_nt: TGTGCCAGCAGCAACGACAGCCCCACAGATACGCAGTATTTT

cdr3_length: 14
j_call: TRBJ2-3
d_call: TRBD1
clone_size: NA
v_call: TRBV15
cdr3_aa: CATSRQGAPDTQYF
cdr3_nt: TGTGCCACCAGCAGACAGGGGGCCCCAGATACGCAGTATTTT

cdr3_length: 18
j_call: TRBJ2-7
d_call: NA
clone_size: NA
v_call: TRBV11-2
cdr3_aa: CASSLKYIGRPPSLEQYF
cdr3_nt: TGTGCCAGCAGCTTAAAGTATATAGGGAGACCTCCCTCGTTGGAGCAGTACTTC

cdr3_length: 15
j_call: TRBJ1-1
d_call: NA
clone_size: NA
v_call: TRBV19
cdr3_aa: CASSIAGRRDTEAFF
cdr3_nt: TGTGCCAGTAGTATCGCAGGGCGGCGGGACACTGAAGCTTTCTTT

cdr3_length: 16
j_call: TRBJ2-2
d_call: NA
clone_size: NA
v_call: TRBV12-5
cdr3_aa: CASGPGLPGSTGELFF
cdr3_nt: TGTGCTAGTGGTCCGGGACTCCCCGGAAGCACCGGGGAGCTGTTTTTT

cdr3_length: 15
j_call: TRBJ2-7
d_call: NA
clone_size: NA
v_call: TRBV13
cdr3_aa: CASSFAGTSSYEQYF
cdr3_nt: TGTGCCAGCAGCTTCGCAGGAACCTCCTCCTACGAGCAGTACTTC

cdr3_length: 15
j_call: TRBJ2-5
d_call: NA
clone_size: NA
v_call: TRBV7-8
cdr3_aa: CASSTGVGGQETQYF
cdr3_nt: TGTGCCAGCAGCACAGGAGTAGGCGGACAAGAGACCCAGTACTTC

cdr3_length: 13
j_call: TRBJ2-1
d_call: NA
clone_size: few
v_call: TRBV6-5
cdr3_aa: CASQASSYNEQFF
cdr3_nt: TGTGCCAGCCAGGCGAGCTCCTACAATGAGCAGTTCTTC

cdr3_length: 16
j_call: TRBJ2-5
d_call: TRBD2
clone_size: NA
v_call: TRBV3-1/TRBV3-2
cdr3_aa: CASSPPLAGGPETQYF
cdr3_nt: TGTGCCAGCAGCCCACCACTAGCGGGGGGGCCGGAGACCCAGTACTTC

cdr3_length: 16
j_call: TRBJ2-2
d_call: NA
clone_size: few
v_call: TRBV19
cdr3_aa: CASTMEHRVNTGELFF
cdr3_nt: TGTGCCAGTACCATGGAGCACAGGGTTAACACCGGGGAGCTGTTTTTT

cdr3_length: 15
j_call: TRBJ2-7
d_call: TRBD1
clone_size: NA
v_call: TRBV19
cdr3_aa: CATGRRQGRQNEQYF
cdr3_nt: TGTGCCACCGGACGTCGACAGGGCCGGCAGAACGAGCAGTACTTC

cdr3_length: 14
j_call: TRBJ2-7
d_call: NA
clone_size: NA
v_call: TRBV10-2
cdr3_aa: CASSDQGGRDEQYF
cdr3_nt: TGCGCCAGCAGTGATCAGGGGGGTCGGGACGAGCAGTACTTC

cdr3_length: 14
j_call: TRBJ1-2
d_call: TRBD1
clone_size: NA
v_call: TRBV28
cdr3_aa: CASSLLQGRGGYTF
cdr3_nt: TGTGCCAGCAGTCTTTTACAGGGGAGAGGTGGCTACACCTTC

cdr3_length: 15
j_call: TRBJ1-3
d_call: NA
clone_size: NA
v_call: TRBV28
cdr3_aa: CASSSYRVDGNTIYF
cdr3_nt: TGTGCCAGCAGTTCCTACAGGGTCGATGGAAACACCATATATTTT

cdr3_length: 13
j_call: TRBJ2-7
d_call: NA
clone_size: NA
v_call: TRBV5-1
cdr3_aa: CASSTGQGYEQYF
cdr3_nt: TGCGCCAGCAGCACCGGACAAGGGTACGAGCAGTACTTC

cdr3_length: 14
j_call: TRBJ2-7
d_call: NA
clone_size: NA
v_call: TRBV7-8
cdr3_aa: CASSLASSTYEQYF
cdr3_nt: TGTGCCAGCAGCTTAGCTTCCAGCACCTACGAGCAGTACTTC

cdr3_length: 14
j_call: TRBJ2-3
d_call: TRBD1
clone_size: NA
v_call: TRBV29-1
cdr3_aa: CSVVTGGSEDTQYF
cdr3_nt: TGCAGCGTAGTGACAGGGGGATCTGAAGATACGCAGTATTTT

cdr3_length: 14
j_call: TRBJ1-2
d_call: NA
clone_size: NA
v_call: TRBV10-3
cdr3_aa: CAISGTPMEFGYTF
cdr3_nt: TGTGCCATCAGTGGGACCCCTATGGAGTTCGGCTACACCTTC

cdr3_length: 14
j_call: TRBJ2-3
d_call: NA
clone_size: NA
v_call: TRBV9
cdr3_aa: CASSVGGDVDTQYF
cdr3_nt: TGTGCCAGCAGCGTAGGCGGGGATGTGGATACGCAGTATTTT

cdr3_length: 11
j_call: TRBJ1-1
d_call: NA
clone_size: NA
v_call: TRBV29-1
cdr3_aa: CSVAGTGPAFF
cdr3_nt: TGCAGCGTTGCCGGAACAGGGCCAGCTTTCTTT

cdr3_length: 13
j_call: TRBJ1-1
d_call: NA
clone_size: NA
v_call: TRBV5-6
cdr3_aa: CASSLGRAYQAFF
cdr3_nt: TGTGCCAGCAGCTTAGGCAGGGCATATCAAGCTTTCTTT

cdr3_length: 14
j_call: TRBJ2-5
d_call: NA
clone_size: NA
v_call: TRBV2
cdr3_aa: CASKVRQSQETQYF
cdr3_nt: TGTGCCAGCAAAGTAAGACAGTCCCAAGAGACCCAGTACTTC

cdr3_length: 15
j_call: TRBJ2-3
d_call: TRBD2
clone_size: once
v_call: TRBV6-2/TRBV6-3
cdr3_aa: CASSQPGLAGDTQYF
cdr3_nt: TGTGCCAGCAGTCAGCCGGGACTAGCGGGAGATACGCAGTATTTT

cdr3_length: 14
j_call: TRBJ2-7
d_call: TRBD1
clone_size: once
v_call: TRBV5-1
cdr3_aa: CASSGGQFSYEQYF
cdr3_nt: TGCGCCAGCAGTGGGGGACAGTTTTCCTACGAGCAGTACTTC

cdr3_length: 11
j_call: TRBJ1-4
d_call: NA
clone_size: NA
v_call: TRBV5-4
cdr3_aa: CASSFEGKLFF
cdr3_nt: TGTGCCAGCAGCTTCGAAGGAAAACTGTTTTTT